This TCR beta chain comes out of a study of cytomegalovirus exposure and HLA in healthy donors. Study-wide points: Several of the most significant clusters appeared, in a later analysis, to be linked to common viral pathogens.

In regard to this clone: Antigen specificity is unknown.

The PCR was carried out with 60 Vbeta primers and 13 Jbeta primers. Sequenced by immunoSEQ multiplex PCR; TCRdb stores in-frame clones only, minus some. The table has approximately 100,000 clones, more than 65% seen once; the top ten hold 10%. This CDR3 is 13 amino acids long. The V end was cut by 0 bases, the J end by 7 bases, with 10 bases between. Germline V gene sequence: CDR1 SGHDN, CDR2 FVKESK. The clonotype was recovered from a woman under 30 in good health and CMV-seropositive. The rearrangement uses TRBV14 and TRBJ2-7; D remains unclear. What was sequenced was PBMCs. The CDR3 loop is CASSQDLESEQYF. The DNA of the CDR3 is TGTGCCAGCAGCCAAGATCTAGAGTCTGAGCAGTACTTC. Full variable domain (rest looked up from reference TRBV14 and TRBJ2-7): EAGVTQFPSHSVIEKGQTVTLRCDPISGHDNLYWYRRVMGKEIKFLLHFVKESKQDESGMPNNRFLAERTGGTYSTLKVQPAELEDSGVYFCASSQDLESEQYFGPGTRLTVT.